Listed below are T cell receptor beta chains from one sample, sequenced in a study of CD8+CD57+ T cells in acquired aplastic anemia. MiXCR, applied by TCRdb to the reads, yields one record per CDR3 protein. The sample holds around 200,000 distinct CDR3 sequences; 48% are singletons and the top ten take approximately 9.4%. Sequences were obtained from sorted CD4+, CD8+, or CD8+CD57+ T cells (not recorded which) from PBMCs. These receptors were collected from a human donor with aplastic anemia. The CDR3 runs from the conserved cysteine through the conserved F or W. Size values are once, few and many counts, or a class for expanded clones, and some rows have none.

V gene: TRBV20-1
clone size: many
CDR3 protein: CSAREDRISYEQYF

V gene: TRBV11-2
clone size: NA
CDR3 protein: CASSPGRWEPGYTF

V gene: TRBV6-2/TRBV6-3
clone size: few
CDR3 protein: CASRINTGELFF

V gene: TRBV2
clone size: few
CDR3 protein: CASRDLGGEAFF

V gene: TRBV7-2
clone size: few
CDR3 protein: CASSPGPKGDQPQHF

V gene: TRBV3-1
clone size: many
CDR3 protein: CASSQDAGNNQPQHF

V gene: TRBV7-2
clone size: many
CDR3 protein: CASSLARTEYEQYF

V gene: TRBV24-1
clone size: NA
CDR3 protein: CATSDFRGLYNEQFF

V gene: TRBV7-9
clone size: NA
CDR3 protein: CASTPNQGLGMYEQYF

V gene: TRBV30
clone size: NA
CDR3 protein: CAWTQGLAGGVYEQYF

V gene: TRBV7-9
clone size: NA
CDR3 protein: CASSTGTGGTCTF

V gene: TRBV29-1
clone size: many
CDR3 protein: CSSLAPGNTIYF

V gene: TRBV19
clone size: NA
CDR3 protein: CASSSPGSMNTEAFF

V gene: TRBV7-8
clone size: NA
CDR3 protein: CASSHTVGEQYF

V gene: TRBV20-1
clone size: many
CDR3 protein: CSAKRGGNQPQHF

V gene: TRBV11-2
clone size: many
CDR3 protein: CASSFGIPRRLEQFF

V gene: TRBV29-1
clone size: NA
CDR3 protein: CSVGWGGGEAFF

V gene: TRBV25-1
clone size: few
CDR3 protein: CASSQGGRNTEAFF

V gene: TRBV9
clone size: NA
CDR3 protein: CASSTIPTGGQNTEAFF

V gene: TRBV15
clone size: NA
CDR3 protein: CATSDLGVDGDYNSPLHF

V gene: TRBV11-2
clone size: NA
CDR3 protein: CASSLGGAGDYNEQFF

V gene: TRBV15
clone size: NA
CDR3 protein: CATNSLSTNTGELFF

V gene: TRBV9
clone size: many
CDR3 protein: CASSTRDRLKGVGYGYTF

V gene: TRBV15
clone size: few
CDR3 protein: CATSSVLRGPTNTEAFF

V gene: TRBV2
clone size: NA
CDR3 protein: CASTSGLAVTQYF

V gene: TRBV13
clone size: NA
CDR3 protein: CASNWIGGGSYNSPLHF

V gene: TRBV12-3/TRBV12-4
clone size: NA
CDR3 protein: CASSWGLEKLFF

V gene: TRBV20-1
clone size: many
CDR3 protein: CLPTRQGRDGYTF

V gene: TRBV5-6
clone size: many
CDR3 protein: CASARTGDDTIYF

V gene: TRBV2
clone size: NA
CDR3 protein: CASSGDRGTDTQYF

V gene: TRBV7-3
clone size: once
CDR3 protein: CASSLFGGNTIYF

V gene: TRBV5-1
clone size: many
CDR3 protein: CASSGGSSSYEQYF

V gene: TRBV20-1
clone size: few
CDR3 protein: CSARDLGAGGPPETQYF

V gene: TRBV13
clone size: few
CDR3 protein: CASSSRTDREQFF

V gene: TRBV20-1
clone size: NA
CDR3 protein: CSARRAQETQYF

V gene: TRBV28
clone size: few
CDR3 protein: CATTSGANVLTF

V gene: TRBV10-1
clone size: NA
CDR3 protein: CASREQGNTGELFF

V gene: TRBV7-3
clone size: many
CDR3 protein: CASTTGHTAFF

V gene: TRBV2
clone size: NA
CDR3 protein: CASSGGQVQYF

V gene: TRBV9
clone size: few
CDR3 protein: CASNASPTDTQYF

V gene: TRBV5-5
clone size: many
CDR3 protein: CASSLAGEYF

V gene: TRBV7-7
clone size: many
CDR3 protein: CASSLEGKSSYNEQFF

V gene: TRBV24-1
clone size: NA
CDR3 protein: CATSDSRGRADTQYF

V gene: TRBV7-2
clone size: NA
CDR3 protein: CASSPVSVYGYTF

V gene: TRBV10-3
clone size: NA
CDR3 protein: CAISESRGNQPQHF

V gene: TRBV19
clone size: once
CDR3 protein: CASSPDREGEGETQYF

V gene: TRBV10-3
clone size: many
CDR3 protein: CAIREGQRNTEAFF

V gene: TRBV7-2
clone size: NA
CDR3 protein: CASSQDSYEQYF

V gene: TRBV6-5
clone size: NA
CDR3 protein: CASSYTGTGEETRYF

V gene: TRBV10-1
clone size: NA
CDR3 protein: CASRGLQVPYEQYF

V gene: TRBV10-3
clone size: NA
CDR3 protein: CAISPPGTANEQYF

V gene: TRBV12-3/TRBV12-4
clone size: many
CDR3 protein: CASSSGWKLFF

V gene: TRBV5-8
clone size: NA
CDR3 protein: CASSLTGLADEQYF

V gene: TRBV5-5
clone size: few
CDR3 protein: CASSQDRGWTGELFF

V gene: TRBV20-1
clone size: NA
CDR3 protein: CSARGWLAGGPSYEQYF

V gene: TRBV2
clone size: once
CDR3 protein: CASRAGLYGYTF

V gene: TRBV5-1
clone size: many
CDR3 protein: CASSMLTGTATLAGGIEQYF